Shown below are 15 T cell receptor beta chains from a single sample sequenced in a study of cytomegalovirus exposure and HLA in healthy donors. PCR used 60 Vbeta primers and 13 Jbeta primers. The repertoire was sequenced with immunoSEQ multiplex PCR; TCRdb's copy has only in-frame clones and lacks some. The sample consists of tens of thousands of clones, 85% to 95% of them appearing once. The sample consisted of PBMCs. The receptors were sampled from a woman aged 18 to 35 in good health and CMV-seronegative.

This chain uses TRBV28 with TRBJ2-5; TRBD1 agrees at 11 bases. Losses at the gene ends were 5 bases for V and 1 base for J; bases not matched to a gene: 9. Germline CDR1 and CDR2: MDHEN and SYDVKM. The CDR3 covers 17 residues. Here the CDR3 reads CASSPLGDRGIQETQYF. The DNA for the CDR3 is TGTGCCAGCAGTCCCCTTGGGGACAGGGGGATCCAAGAGACCCAGTACTTC.

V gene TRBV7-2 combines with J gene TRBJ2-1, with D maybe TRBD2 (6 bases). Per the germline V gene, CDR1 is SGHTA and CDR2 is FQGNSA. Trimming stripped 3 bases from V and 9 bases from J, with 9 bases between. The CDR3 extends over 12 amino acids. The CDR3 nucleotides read TGTGCCAGCAGCTTTTACGGGGGTGAGCAGTTCTTC. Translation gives CASSFYGGEQFF.

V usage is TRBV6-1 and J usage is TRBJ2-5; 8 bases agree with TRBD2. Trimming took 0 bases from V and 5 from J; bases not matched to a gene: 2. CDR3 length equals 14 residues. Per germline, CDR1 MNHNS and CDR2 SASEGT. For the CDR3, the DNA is TGTGCCAGCAGTGAAGCGGGGACTAGGGAGACCCAGTACTTC. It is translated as CASSEAGTRETQYF.

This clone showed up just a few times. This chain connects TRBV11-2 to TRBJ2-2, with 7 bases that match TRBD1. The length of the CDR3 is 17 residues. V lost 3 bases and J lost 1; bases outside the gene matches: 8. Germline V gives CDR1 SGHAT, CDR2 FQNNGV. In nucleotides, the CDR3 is TGTGCCAGCAGCTTCCCCAGACAGGGAAGGAACACCGGGGAGCTGTTTTTT. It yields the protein CASSFPRQGRNTGELFF.

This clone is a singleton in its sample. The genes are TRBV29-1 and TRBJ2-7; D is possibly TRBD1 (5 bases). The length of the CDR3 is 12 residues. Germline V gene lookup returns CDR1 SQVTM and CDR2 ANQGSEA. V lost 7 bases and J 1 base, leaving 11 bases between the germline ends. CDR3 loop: CSAETGSYEQYF. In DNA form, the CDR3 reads TGCAGCGCCGAAACAGGTTCCTACGAGCAGTACTTC.

CDR3 nucleotide sequence: TGCGCCAGCAGACTACAGGGTGCGTACGAGCAGTACTTC. Translated, it gives CASRLQGAYEQYF. This chain uses TRBV10-2 with TRBJ2-7, with D maybe TRBD1 (6 bases). Trimming removed 6 bases from V and 4 bases from J, with 13 bases in between. Germline assignment: CDR1 WSHSY and CDR2 SAAADI. The CDR3 loop spans 13 amino acids.

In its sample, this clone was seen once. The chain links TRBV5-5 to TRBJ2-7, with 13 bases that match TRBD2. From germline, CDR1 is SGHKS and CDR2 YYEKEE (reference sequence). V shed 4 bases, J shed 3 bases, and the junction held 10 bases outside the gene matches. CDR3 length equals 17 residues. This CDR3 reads CASSIRLAGGVLYEQYF. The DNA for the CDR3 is TGTGCCAGCAGCATACGACTAGCGGGAGGTGTCCTCTACGAGCAGTACTTC.

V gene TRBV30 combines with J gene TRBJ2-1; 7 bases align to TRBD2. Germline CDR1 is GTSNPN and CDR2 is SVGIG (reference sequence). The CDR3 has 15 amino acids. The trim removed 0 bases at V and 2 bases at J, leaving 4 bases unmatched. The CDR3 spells CAWSVGLAAYNEQFF. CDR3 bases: TGTGCCTGGAGTGTTGGGCTAGCGGCCTACAATGAGCAGTTCTTC.

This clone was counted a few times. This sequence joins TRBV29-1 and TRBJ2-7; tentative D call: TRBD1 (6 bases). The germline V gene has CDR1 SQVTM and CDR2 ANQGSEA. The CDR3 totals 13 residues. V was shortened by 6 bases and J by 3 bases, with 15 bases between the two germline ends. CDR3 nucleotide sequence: TGCAGCGTGCTTACAGGGAAAGTCTACGAGCAGTACTTC. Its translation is CSVLTGKVYEQYF.

The CDR3 region is CAWGAYREKLFF. The CDR3 DNA reads TGTGCCTGGGGAGCTTACAGGGAAAAACTGTTTTTT. The chain recombines TRBV30 with TRBJ1-4, with TRBD1 as a possible D gene (5 bases). The V and J ends lost 5 bases and 8 bases respectively, with 12 bases between them. The V gene's germline CDR1 is GTSNPN and CDR2 SVGIG (reference sequence). CDR3 length: 12 residues.

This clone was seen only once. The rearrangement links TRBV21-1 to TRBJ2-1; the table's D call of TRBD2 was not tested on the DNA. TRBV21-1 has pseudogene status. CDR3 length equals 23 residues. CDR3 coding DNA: TGTGCCAGCAGCAAAGACGGGGGGGCTGGTGTTGTGGGGGATTGTAGGGCCCACAATGAGCAGTTCTTC. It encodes CASSKDGGAGVVGDCRAHNEQFF.

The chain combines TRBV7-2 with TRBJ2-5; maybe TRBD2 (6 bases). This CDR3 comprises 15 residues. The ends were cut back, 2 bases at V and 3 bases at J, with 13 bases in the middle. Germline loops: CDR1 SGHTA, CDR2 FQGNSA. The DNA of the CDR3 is TGTGCCAGCAGCTTACACGGGGGAGCGGAAGAGACCCAGTACTTC. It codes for CASSLHGGAEETQYF. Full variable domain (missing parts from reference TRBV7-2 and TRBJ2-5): GAGVSQSPSNKVTEKGKDVELRCDPISGHTALYWYRQSLGQGLEFLIYFQGNSAPDKSGLPSDRFSAERTGGSVSTLTIQRTQQEDSAVYLCASSLHGGAEETQYFGPGTRLLVL.

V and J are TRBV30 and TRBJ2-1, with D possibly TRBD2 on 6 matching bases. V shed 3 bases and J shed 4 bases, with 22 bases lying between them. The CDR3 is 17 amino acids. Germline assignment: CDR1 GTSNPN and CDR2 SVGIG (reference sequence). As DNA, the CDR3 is TGTGCCTGGAGCCCCCCCAAGGCGGGACGGGGATACAATGAGCAGTTCTTC. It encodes CAWSPPKAGRGYNEQFF.

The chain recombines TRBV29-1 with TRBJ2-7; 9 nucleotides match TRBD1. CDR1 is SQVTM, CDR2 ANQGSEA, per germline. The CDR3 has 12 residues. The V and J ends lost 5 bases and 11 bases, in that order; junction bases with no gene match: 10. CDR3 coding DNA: TGCAGCGTTCGCCGGGACAGGGCTCATGAGTACTTC. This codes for CSVRRDRAHEYF.

CDR3 coding DNA: TGTGCCACCAGTCAAATCCGGGGGGCAGATACGCAGTATTTT. It codes for CATSQIRGADTQYF. The rearrangement links TRBV15 to TRBJ2-3, with 7 bases fitting TRBD2. Per the germline V gene, CDR1 is LNHNV and CDR2 is YYDKDF (reference sequence). The CDR3 runs to 14 residues. V trimming: 6 bases; J trimming: 4 bases; junction bases outside the gene matches: 7.